This T cell receptor (beta chain) was sequenced in a study of OX40 agonist ivuxolimab in advanced cancers. Study-level information: Clinicians treated patients with ivuxolimab, an agonistic anti-OX40 (CD134) antibody.

As to this clone: What it recognizes is unknown.

Blood samples were obtained at baseline, cycle 4 day 1, and cycle 7 day 1. Only in-frame clones appear in the TCRdb table, and some are missing; sequencing was by immunoSEQ multiplex PCR. The data show under 50,000 clones, with 70% to 90% seen just once and less than 0.4% held by the top ten. Regarding the study as a whole: CD4+ and CD8+ blood T cells expanded clonally by week 6 at 0.1 to 3.0 mg/kg.

V lost 4 bases and J 0 bases, leaving 11 bases between the germline ends. This CDR3 comprises 15 residues. The germline V gene encodes CDR1 SGHTS and CDR2 YDEGEE. Here the sequenced sample was CD4+ or CD8+ T cells sorted from blood, taken in a trial of the OX40 agonist ivuxolimab. This clonotype was obtained from an adult with an advanced solid tumor such as melanoma, head and neck, liver or kidney cancer. J is TRBJ2-1 and V is TRBV5-8; a weak D match, TRBD1 (5 bases). Written as DNA, the CDR3 is TGTGCCAGCAGCCAGACAGTATACTCCTACAATGAGCAGTTCTTC. Its translation is CASSQTVYSYNEQFF.